This note documents a single TCR beta chain sequence. Its antigen has not been determined. No much larger clone is present one base from it, and per-base qualities are unavailable. Taken from the germline V gene (reference sequence), the CDR1 and CDR2 loops are MNHEY and SMNVEV. The V and J ends are trimmed by 7 bases and 0 bases, leaving 15 bases between them. The CDR3 numbers 15 residues from cysteine through phenylalanine. Just CDR3 DNA is preserved here, 45 bases in frame from base 1. The sample is drawn from a study of OX40 agonist ivuxolimab in advanced cancers. A note on the overall study: Ivuxolimab was an agonistic, fully human IgG2 monoclonal antibody directed against OX40 (CD134), a costimulatory receptor. Intravenous ivuxolimab was administered to patients every 2 weeks at six dose levels: 0.01, 0.1, 0.3, 1.5, 3 and 10 mg/kg. Among the approximately 50 dose-escalation patients, some 20 had hepatocellular carcinoma, roughly 15 melanoma, 9 renal cell carcinoma and 9 head and neck cancer. The dose-escalation cohort was almost 85% male with a mean age of around 62 years, ranging from about 23 to 85. Prior anti-PD-1, anti-PD-L1 or anti-CTLA-4 therapy was permitted, and checkpoint inhibitors had been received by roughly 42% of dose-escalation patients. Three dose-escalation patients achieved partial responses, one with hepatocellular carcinoma and two with cutaneous melanoma. The point of sequencing TCRbeta in the periphery was to test whether ivuxolimab changed TCR sequence diversity and drove clonal T-cell expansion. The paper reports the monotherapy dose-escalation portion (N = 52 patients) of the phase I ivuxolimab trial. Results and caveats for the whole study, not just this receptor: In partial responders in the 0.1-3.0 mg/kg groups, normalized peripheral clonal expansion was found to be among the lowest, especially among CD8+ T cells. After ivuxolimab, CD8+ T cells had more expanded clones than CD4+ T cells on average. At doses of 0.1 to 3.0 mg/kg, clonal expansion of both CD4+ and CD8+ blood T cells was observed from baseline to week 6. Low levels of normalized T-cell clonal expansion were also seen in some patients who did not respond. Antigen specificity was not determined for the clonally expanded peripheral T cells.

Patients with a history of autoimmune disease or receiving systemic immunosuppression were excluded from the trial. In every dose cohort, peripheral blood was drawn for TCR sequencing at baseline, cycle 4 day 1, and cycle 7 day 1. The samples were drawn from a first-in-human, open-label, multicenter phase I dose-escalation trial of ivuxolimab. Adults with locally advanced or metastatic head and neck squamous cell, hepatocellular, melanoma or renal cell carcinoma were enrolled in the trial. Before TCR sequencing, CD4+ T cells and CD8+ T cells from peripheral blood were sorted into separate populations. For sequencing of the TCRbeta CDR3 region, genomic DNA was extracted from the sorted cells. The immunoSEQ Assay was used for sequencing of TCRbeta CDR3 regions. TCRdb stores this immuneACCESS table with in-frame sequences only. Part of the clones is absent; in the studies checked, under half of the shortfall reflects unresolved V genes, and no reason is known for the rest. This sample is represented by around 21,000 clones; more than 70% of them were singletons. Around two fifths of the sample is in the top ten clones.

The rearranged chain carries TRBV27 and TRBJ1-1; possibly the D gene is TRBD1, per 6 matching bases. Here the sequenced sample was CD4+ or CD8+ T cells sorted from blood, taken in a trial of the OX40 agonist ivuxolimab. The TCR was taken from an adult with an advanced solid tumor such as melanoma, head and neck, liver or kidney cancer. CDR3 protein: CASKPIGGMNTEAFF. The nucleotide sequence is TGTGCCAGCAAACCCATTGGGGGCATGAACACTGAAGCTTTCTTT.